Listed below are T cell receptor beta chains from one sample, sequenced in a study of cytomegalovirus exposure and HLA in healthy donors. Using immunoSEQ multiplex PCR, the repertoire was profiled, and TCRdb retains in-frame clones only, with some absent. Of 210,000 or so clones listed, about 91% were seen once; the top ten hold about 2.7%. The sample comprised PBMCs. The receptors shown here come from a woman aged 18-29 years in good health and CMV-seronegative. CDR3s include the opening cysteine and the closing phenylalanine or tryptophan. Fields, in order: D gene, clone size, V gene, J gene, CDR3 protein, CDR3 DNA. D genes are given only for firm matches. Clone size, where shown, is once, few, many, or a class for clones that have expanded.

D: TRBD1; size: once; V: TRBV5-1; J: TRBJ1-2; CDR3: CASRGSGTGDGYTF; DNA: TGCGCCAGCAGGGGGAGCGGGACAGGGGATGGCTACACCTTC
D: NA; size: NA; V: TRBV29-1; J: TRBJ2-3; CDR3: CSARRGHTADTQYF; DNA: TGCAGCGCCCGGCGCGGACACACTGCAGATACGCAGTATTTT
D: TRBD2; size: NA; V: TRBV4-2; J: TRBJ2-1; CDR3: CASSHRTSAEQFF; DNA: TGTGCCAGCAGCCACCGGACTAGCGCTGAGCAGTTCTTC
D: TRBD2; size: once; V: TRBV5-1; J: TRBJ2-1; CDR3: CASSLYGTSGKNEQFF; DNA: TGCGCCAGCAGCTTATATGGGACTAGCGGGAAAAATGAGCAGTTCTTC
D: TRBD2; size: NA; V: TRBV4-2; J: TRBJ2-1; CDR3: CASSQVSASGYNEQFF; DNA: TGTGCCAGCAGCCAAGTTAGTGCTAGCGGATACAATGAGCAGTTCTTC
D: NA; size: NA; V: TRBV19; J: TRBJ2-7; CDR3: CASRRSDAPGTSKHYEQYF; DNA: TGTGCCAGTAGAAGAAGCGATGCCCCCGGGACTTCTAAGCACTACGAGCAGTACTTC
D: TRBD1; size: NA; V: TRBV7-9; J: TRBJ1-2; CDR3: CASSLGSTSGTGGYGYTF; DNA: TGTGCCAGCAGCTTAGGGTCAACCTCCGGGACAGGGGGCTATGGCTACACCTTC
D: TRBD2; size: NA; V: TRBV9; J: TRBJ2-7; CDR3: CASSVAPSGRGTYEQYF; DNA: TGTGCCAGCAGCGTAGCCCCCTCAGGGAGGGGAACCTACGAGCAGTACTTC
D: NA; size: NA; V: TRBV6-1; J: TRBJ1-1; CDR3: CASHPGGGEAFF; DNA: TGTGCCAGCCACCCGGGAGGGGGTGAAGCTTTCTTT
D: TRBD2; size: NA; V: TRBV5-4; J: TRBJ2-1; CDR3: CASSFPSGRAGENEQFF; DNA: TGTGCCAGCAGCTTTCCTAGCGGGAGGGCCGGGGAGAATGAGCAGTTCTTC
D: NA; size: NA; V: TRBV2; J: TRBJ2-7; CDR3: CASMAGASSYEQYF; DNA: TGTGCCAGCATGGCGGGGGCCAGCTCCTACGAGCAGTACTTC
D: NA; size: NA; V: TRBV27; J: TRBJ1-2; CDR3: CASSLRQSGAYGYTF; DNA: TGTGCCAGCAGTTTACGACAGAGCGGGGCATATGGCTACACCTTC
D: NA; size: NA; V: TRBV9; J: TRBJ1-2; CDR3: CASSVDTGYGYTF; DNA: TGTGCCAGCAGCGTAGATACTGGCTATGGCTACACCTTC
D: TRBD2; size: NA; V: TRBV7-6; J: TRBJ2-3; CDR3: CASSRTSGVADTQYF; DNA: TGTGCCAGCAGCCGCACTAGCGGCGTGGCAGATACGCAGTATTTT
D: TRBD2; size: NA; V: TRBV5-1; J: TRBJ2-7; CDR3: CASSFNSGRGYEQYF; DNA: TGCGCCAGCAGCTTCAATAGCGGGAGGGGTTACGAGCAGTACTTC
D: NA; size: NA; V: TRBV6-1; J: TRBJ2-7; CDR3: CASRRVSLNEQYF; DNA: TGTGCCAGCAGGAGGGTCAGCTTGAACGAGCAGTACTTC
D: NA; size: NA; V: TRBV4-1; J: TRBJ2-3; CDR3: CASSQVAGLSTDTQYF; DNA: TGCGCCAGCAGCCAAGTGGCAGGGCTTAGCACAGATACGCAGTATTTT
D: TRBD2; size: NA; V: TRBV19; J: TRBJ2-1; CDR3: CASPDGARTSYNEQFF; DNA: TGTGCCAGTCCCGATGGCGCTCGGACTAGCTACAATGAGCAGTTCTTC
D: NA; size: NA; V: TRBV11-3; J: TRBJ1-4; CDR3: CASAKPQGSSEKLFF; DNA: TGTGCCAGCGCCAAGCCACAGGGTTCCAGTGAAAAACTGTTTTTT
D: NA; size: NA; V: TRBV7-3; J: TRBJ2-5; CDR3: CASSRRRGETQYF; DNA: TGTGCCAGCAGCCGAAGAAGGGGGGAGACCCAGTACTTC
D: NA; size: NA; V: TRBV11-2; J: TRBJ2-7; CDR3: CASSLVLGAEQYF; DNA: TGTGCCAGCAGCTTAGTTCTCGGAGCTGAGCAGTACTTC
D: TRBD1; size: NA; V: TRBV7-9; J: TRBJ1-5; CDR3: CASSLGQGHGPQPQHF; DNA: TGTGCCAGCAGCTTAGGACAGGGACATGGGCCTCAGCCCCAGCATTTT
D: NA; size: NA; V: TRBV19; J: TRBJ2-7; CDR3: CASRATGSSYEQYF; DNA: TGTGCCAGTAGGGCGACAGGAAGCTCCTACGAGCAGTACTTC
D: TRBD2; size: NA; V: TRBV5-5; J: TRBJ2-2; CDR3: CASSREGLGNTGELFF; DNA: TGTGCCAGCAGCAGAGAGGGACTAGGGAACACCGGGGAGCTGTTTTTT
D: NA; size: NA; V: TRBV19; J: TRBJ2-7; CDR3: CASRTQRRGRLYEQYF; DNA: TGTGCCAGTAGGACACAAAGGAGGGGACGACTTTACGAGCAGTACTTC
D: NA; size: NA; V: TRBV11-2; J: TRBJ2-7; CDR3: CASSLGVGPSYEQYF; DNA: TGTGCCAGCAGCTTAGGGGTGGGCCCCTCCTACGAGCAGTACTTC
D: TRBD1; size: NA; V: TRBV28; J: TRBJ2-3; CDR3: CAINRGSTDTQYF; DNA: TGTGCCATCAACAGGGGTAGCACAGATACGCAGTATTTT
D: NA; size: NA; V: TRBV7-2; J: TRBJ2-1; CDR3: CASSLSSSSYNEQFF; DNA: TGTGCCAGCAGCTTAAGTAGCAGCTCCTACAATGAGCAGTTCTTC
D: NA; size: NA; V: TRBV21-1; J: TRBJ2-7; CDR3: CASSKRRTVKGEQYF; DNA: TGTGCCAGCAGCAAACGCCGGACAGTAAAAGGCGAGCAGTACTTC
D: NA; size: NA; V: TRBV5-1; J: TRBJ2-3; CDR3: CASSLGQTSTDTQYF; DNA: TGCGCCAGCAGCTTGGGACAGACGAGCACAGATACGCAGTATTTT
D: TRBD1; size: once; V: TRBV4-1; J: TRBJ2-7; CDR3: CASSPKLSGQGSYEQYF; DNA: TGCGCCAGCAGCCCCAAACTGTCAGGACAGGGCTCCTACGAGCAGTACTTC
D: TRBD1; size: NA; V: TRBV2; J: TRBJ2-7; CDR3: CASSEGTGIYEQYF; DNA: TGTGCCAGCAGTGAAGGGACAGGGATCTACGAGCAGTACTTC
D: TRBD1; size: NA; V: TRBV19; J: TRBJ1-5; CDR3: CASSVRDRSNQPQHF; DNA: TGTGCCAGTAGTGTCCGGGACAGGAGCAATCAGCCCCAGCATTTT